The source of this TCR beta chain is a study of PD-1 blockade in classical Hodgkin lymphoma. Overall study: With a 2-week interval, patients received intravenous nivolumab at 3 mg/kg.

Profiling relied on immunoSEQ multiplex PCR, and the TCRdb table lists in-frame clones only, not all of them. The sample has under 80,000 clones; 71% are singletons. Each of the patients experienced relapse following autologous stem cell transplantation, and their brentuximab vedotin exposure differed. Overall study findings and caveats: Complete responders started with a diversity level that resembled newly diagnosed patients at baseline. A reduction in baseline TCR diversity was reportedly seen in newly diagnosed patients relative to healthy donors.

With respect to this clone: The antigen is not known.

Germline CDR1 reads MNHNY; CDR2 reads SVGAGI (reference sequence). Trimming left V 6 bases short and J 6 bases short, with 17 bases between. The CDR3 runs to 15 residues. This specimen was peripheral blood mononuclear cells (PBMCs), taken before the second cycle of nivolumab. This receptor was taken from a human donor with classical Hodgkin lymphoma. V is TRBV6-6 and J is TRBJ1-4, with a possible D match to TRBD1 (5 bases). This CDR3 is CASRAEGEGYEKLFF. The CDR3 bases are TGTGCCAGCAGGGCGGAGGGAGAGGGGTATGAAAAACTGTTTTTT.